Presented here are 25 T cell receptor beta chains from one specimen sequenced in a study of shared clonotypes between healthy human individuals. Libraries were prepared by immunoSEQ multiplex PCR; TCRdb keeps only in-frame clonotypes and omits some of them. The repertoire holds roughly 2 million clones, with over 85% as singletons. The sample consisted of naive CD4+ T cells sorted from blood. Subset here: CD45RA+ positively selected. Receptors were obtained from a man aged 18 to 35 in good health.

This sequence joins TRBV7-3 and TRBJ2-2; 8 positions match TRBD1. Germline assignment: CDR1 SGHTA and CDR2 FQGTGA. V shed 2 bases, J shed 4 bases, and the junction held 3 bases outside the gene matches. The CDR3 has 15 residues. DNA for the CDR3: TGTGCCAGCAGCTTAGTAGACAGGGGCACCGGGGAGCTGTTTTTT. This codes for CASSLVDRGTGELFF.

The chain links TRBV10-3 to TRBJ1-1; no definite D call. V lost 6 bases and J 5 bases, leaving 13 bases between the germline ends. Germline V gives CDR1 ENHRY, CDR2 SYGVKD. CDR3 length equals 13 residues. CDR3 sequence: CAISIDKVTEAFF. CDR3 nucleotides: TGTGCCATCAGCATCGACAAGGTGACTGAAGCTTTCTTT.

The table lists this clone with a count of one. The chain uses TRBV28 and TRBJ1-6; D is possibly TRBD1 (6 bases). CDR1 is MDHEN, CDR2 SYDVKM, per germline. The length of the CDR3 is 13 residues. Trimming took 10 bases from V and 10 from J, leaving 17 bases between them. The CDR3 here is CATKRTAMSPLHF. CDR3 coding DNA: TGTGCCACCAAGAGGACAGCTATGTCACCCCTCCACTTT.

CDR3 in amino acids: CAWSRTDNYGYTF. The CDR3 DNA reads TGTGCCTGGAGCCGGACAGACAACTATGGCTACACCTTC. J is TRBJ1-2 and V is TRBV30; D possibly corresponds to TRBD1 (6 bases). The CDR3 length is 13 residues. Germline V gene sequence: CDR1 GTSNPN, CDR2 SVGIG (reference sequence). Trimming pared 3 bases from V and 2 bases from J, leaving 10 bases between.

This chain joins TRBV9 and TRBJ2-7; D is uncertain. The CDR3 is made up of 15 amino acids. Germline lookup yields CDR1 SGDLS and CDR2 YYNGEE. Trimming took off 1 base at V and 3 bases at J, with 14 bases between the two ends. The DNA for the CDR3 is TGTGCCAGCAGCGTAAAATCGGGTCCCTTCTACGAGCAGTACTTC. Encoded protein: CASSVKSGPFYEQYF.

The chain has TRBV4-1 and TRBJ1-5; no definite D call. Germline V gene lookup returns CDR1 MGHRA and CDR2 YSYEKL. Trimming stripped 1 base from V and 4 bases from J, with 8 bases between. There are 14 residues in the CDR3. CDR3 sequence reads: CASSQVFTNQPQHF. The CDR3 region has the DNA TGCGCCAGCAGCCAAGTCTTTACTAATCAGCCCCAGCATTTT.

In regard to this clone: A much larger clone differs by one base, so this may be a read error. The V gene is TRBV2, the J gene TRBJ1-2; D not resolved. The CDR3 contains 14 residues. Between the trimmed V and J ends, which lost 6 bases and 7 bases, there was a span of 18 bases. Germline-derived CDR1 and CDR2 are SNHLY and FYNNEI. Here the CDR3 reads CASSTSPIVPGYTF. In DNA form, the CDR3 reads TGTGCCAGCAGCACTTCCCCAATAGTCCCTGGCTACACCTTC.

This chain uses TRBV15 with TRBJ2-1; D gene unclear. Trimming took off 4 bases at V and 6 bases at J, with 10 bases between the two ends. From germline, CDR1 is LNHNV and CDR2 YYDKDF (reference sequence). CDR3 size: 13 residues. The CDR3 DNA follows: TGTGCCACCAGCATTCGGTTAGGCAATGAGCAGTTCTTC. This sequence encodes CATSIRLGNEQFF.

This clone is a singleton in its sample. V usage is TRBV19 and J usage is TRBJ2-5; 7 nucleotides align to TRBD2. V was clipped by 3 bases and J by 2 bases; unmatched bases: 6. Germline assignment: CDR1 LNHDA and CDR2 SQIVND (reference sequence). This CDR3 is built from 15 residues. CDR3 nucleotides: TGTGCCAGTAGTATTGGGAGGGTTGGGCAAGAGACCCAGTACTTC. Translating it yields CASSIGRVGQETQYF.

This rearrangement joins TRBV12-5 to TRBJ1-5, with 8 positions matching TRBD1. Looked up from germline, CDR1 is LGHNT and CDR2 is FRNRAP. The CDR3 runs 17 residues. The V segment lost 0 bases and the J segment 4 bases; nucleotides outside the gene matches: 8. The CDR3 is CASGLVFGQGANQPQHF. The DNA for the CDR3 is TGTGCTAGTGGTTTGGTATTCGGGCAGGGGGCGAATCAGCCCCAGCATTTT.

This chain links TRBV28 with TRBJ2-7; D possibly matches TRBD1 or TRBD2 (5 bases each). Germline V gene data show CDR1 as MDHEN and CDR2 as SYDVKM. This CDR3 spans 16 amino acids. Between the trimmed V and J ends, which lost 3 bases and 1 base, there was a span of 16 bases. CDR3 region: CASSFTPGRVSYEQYF. The CDR3 DNA is TGTGCCAGCAGTTTTACCCCGGGGCGCGTGTCCTACGAGCAGTACTTC.

This sequence joins TRBV5-1 and TRBJ1-1; TRBD1 might be the D (6 bases). The CDR3 totals 13 residues. V was cut by 1 base and J by 6 bases, with 10 bases left in between. CDR1 and CDR2 (germline): SGHRS, YFSETQ. In DNA, the CDR3 is TGCGCCAGCAGCTTGAACAGGGAGGCTGAAGCTTTCTTT. It translates to CASSLNREAEAFF.

This chain connects TRBV23-1 to TRBJ2-3, with D unclear. TRBV23-1 is noted as an ORF with a role that remains uncertain. V was clipped by 0 bases and J by 4 bases, with 14 bases between them. The CDR3 consists of 16 residues. CDR3 loop: CASSQSWEEEADTQYF. CDR3 nucleotides: TGCGCCAGCAGTCAATCGTGGGAAGAGGAAGCAGATACGCAGTATTTT.

The chain couples TRBV28 to TRBJ1-5, with 11 bases that match TRBD1. The V segment lost 6 bases and the J segment 6 bases; nucleotides outside the gene matches: 7. Germline CDR1 MDHEN, CDR2 SYDVKM. This CDR3 has 15 residues. The CDR3 sequence: CASSDGTGGGQPQHF. The CDR3 coding sequence is TGTGCCAGCAGCGACGGGACAGGGGGGGGTCAGCCCCAGCATTTT.

Here the CDR3 DNA reads TGTGCCAGCAGCACAGCGGGGGTGACCAAAAACATTCAGTACTTC. Residues: CASSTAGVTKNIQYF. This sequence joins TRBV28 and TRBJ2-4; 8 bases are a match to TRBD2. From germline, CDR1 is MDHEN and CDR2 SYDVKM. The CDR3 runs 15 residues. J lost 2 bases, V lost 6 bases, and 6 bases had no gene match.

The chain combines TRBV28 with TRBJ1-5, with D possibly being TRBD1 (5 bases). The CDR3 is 14 residues long. Germline values: CDR1 MDHEN, CDR2 SYDVKM. Trimming took 2 bases from V and 7 from J, leaving 12 bases between them. The CDR3 region has the DNA TGTGCCAGCAGTTTACCGGTCGGGGGACAGCCCCAGCATTTT. The encoded protein is CASSLPVGGQPQHF.

The chain employs TRBV7-9 and TRBJ2-3, with D uncertain. Germline CDR1 and CDR2: SEHNR and FQNEAQ (reference sequence). Trimming left V 5 bases short and J 5 bases short, with 5 bases between. CDR3 length: 11 residues. The CDR3 coding sequence is TGTGCCAGCAGCAGACTAGATACGCAGTATTTT. The encoded protein is CASSRLDTQYF. The full variable domain, with the rest looked up from reference TRBV7-9 and TRBJ2-3, is DTGVSQNPRHKITKRGQNVTFRCDPISEHNRLYWYRQTLGQGPEFLTYFQNEAQLEKSRLLSDRFSAERPKGSFSTLEIQRTEQGDSAMYLCASSRLDTQYFGPGTRLTVL.

The gene calls are TRBV30 and TRBJ2-7, with 13 bases lining up with TRBD2. Germline lookup yields CDR1 GTSNPN and CDR2 SVGIG (reference sequence). The CDR3 sequence is 19 residues long. The J segment lost 7 bases and the V segment lost 4 bases, leaving 22 bases of the junction unmatched. CDR3: CAWNPSRTSGRTTRGEQYF. CDR3 sequence (DNA): TGTGCCTGGAACCCCAGTAGGACTAGCGGGAGAACTACAAGGGGGGAGCAGTACTTC.

This clone has only one observation. The J gene is TRBJ2-2, the V gene TRBV11-3, with TRBD2 identical over 13 bases. Per germline, CDR1 SGHNT and CDR2 YENEEA. The CDR3 is 15 amino acids. With V trimmed by 4 bases and J by 6 bases, 2 bases remained unmatched. CDR3 residues: CASSSGLAGSGELFF. The CDR3 nucleotides read TGTGCCAGCAGCTCGGGACTAGCGGGATCCGGGGAGCTGTTTTTT.

The rearrangement uses TRBV5-1 and TRBJ2-1; 14 nucleotides agree with TRBD2. V was pared by 2 bases and J by 0 bases, with 7 bases of the junction left unmatched. Germline V gene lookup returns CDR1 SGHRS and CDR2 YFSETQ. The CDR3 sequence is 19 residues long. CDR3 in amino acids: CASSFRTSGGFRSYNEQFF. The CDR3 bases are TGCGCCAGCAGCTTCCGGACTAGCGGGGGGTTCCGCTCCTACAATGAGCAGTTCTTC.

The genes are TRBV7-2 and TRBJ2-3; 9 nucleotides agree with TRBD2. This CDR3 comprises 15 residues. V shed 3 bases and J 8 bases; nucleotides not matched to a gene: 9. Germline CDR1 SGHTA, CDR2 FQGNSA. The CDR3 here is CASSFDKREAGTQYF. In DNA form, the CDR3 reads TGTGCCAGCAGCTTTGACAAGCGGGAGGCGGGTACGCAGTATTTT.

The J gene is TRBJ2-5, the V gene TRBV7-9; no clear D gene. Germline lookup yields CDR1 SEHNR and CDR2 FQNEAQ (reference sequence). V was pared by 1 base and J by 0 bases, with 18 bases between. This CDR3 contains 18 residues. CDR3: CASSLGALRAGYQETQYF. CDR3 DNA: TGTGCCAGCAGCTTAGGAGCCCTTAGAGCAGGCTACCAAGAGACCCAGTACTTC. Supplemented by reference TRBV7-9 and TRBJ2-5, the full variable domain reads DTGVSQNPRHKITKRGQNVTFRCDPISEHNRLYWYRQTLGQGPEFLTYFQNEAQLEKSRLLSDRFSAERPKGSFSTLEIQRTEQGDSAMYLCASSLGALRAGYQETQYFGPGTRLLVL.

The chain combines TRBV18 with TRBJ2-7; D remains unclear. Germline-derived CDR1 and CDR2 are KGHSH and LQKENI. V was pared by 4 bases and J by 4 bases, with 5 bases between. The CDR3 spans 11 residues. CDR3 in amino acids: CASSQKYEQYF. DNA for the CDR3: TGTGCCAGCTCACAAAAATACGAGCAGTACTTC.

The genes are TRBV5-1 and TRBJ2-3; 7 nucleotides line up with TRBD2. From germline, CDR1 is SGHRS and CDR2 YFSETQ. Unmatched junction bases numbered 4, after V lost 1 base and J lost 2 bases. This CDR3 has 15 residues. CDR3 DNA sequence: TGCGCCAGCAGCTTGACTAGCGAGTACACAGATACGCAGTATTTT. It translates to CASSLTSEYTDTQYF. Based on the CDR3 plus reference TRBV5-1 and TRBJ2-3, the full variable domain is KAGVTQTPRYLIKTRGQQVTLSCSPISGHRSVSWYQQTPGQGLQFLFEYFSETQRNKGNFPGRFSGRQFSNSRSEMNVSTLELGDSALYLCASSLTSEYTDTQYFGPGTRLTVL.

The CDR3 region has the DNA TGTGCCATCAGTGACTCTAGGGGAGGGAGGGAGACCCAGTACTTC. Translation: CAISDSRGGRETQYF. The chain employs TRBV10-3 and TRBJ2-5, with TRBD2 matching 7 bases. This CDR3 contains 15 residues. Germline CDR1 reads ENHRY; CDR2 reads SYGVKD. Trimming removed 3 bases from V and 5 bases from J; junction bases left unmatched: 9.